Listed here are 2 T cell receptor beta chains from one sample, sequenced in a study of OX40 agonist ivuxolimab in advanced cancers. The table came from immunoSEQ multiplex PCR; TCRdb's copy has only in-frame clones and leaves some out. The data contain 50,000 to 60,000 clones, approximately 89% of them singletons. The sequencing here drew on CD4+ or CD8+ T cells sorted from blood, taken in a trial of the OX40 agonist ivuxolimab. These receptors were taken from an adult with an advanced solid tumor such as melanoma, head and neck, liver or kidney cancer.

The chain has TRBV5-6 and TRBJ2-3; 8 bases fit TRBD2. Per the germline V gene, CDR1 is SGHDT and CDR2 is YYEEEE. Trimming at V came to 4 bases and at J to 2 bases, leaving 12 bases not matched to a gene. The CDR3 runs 17 residues. CDR3 sequence (DNA): TGTGCCAGCAGCCCCTCAGGAGCGGGGGACTTCACAGATACGCAGTATTTT. Residues: CASSPSGAGDFTDTQYF.

This chain uses TRBV7-8 with TRBJ2-1; D perhaps matches TRBD1 (6 bases). V lost 0 bases to trimming and J lost 0 bases, with 9 bases between them. The V gene's germline CDR1 is SGHVS and CDR2 FQNEAQ. The CDR3 covers 16 residues. This CDR3 is CASSLAVGASYNEQFF. CDR3 nucleotide sequence: TGTGCCAGCAGCTTAGCCGTGGGGGCCTCCTACAATGAGCAGTTCTTC.